Below, 21 T cell receptor beta chains from the same sample are listed, as sequenced in a study of CD8 T cells in Susac syndrome. When the RNA was reverse transcribed, random hexamers were used with an input of 0.5 to 1 ug. Using its own MiXCR run on the immunoSEQ multiplex PCR reads, TCRdb lists one record per CDR3 protein. The sample includes about 430,000 distinct CDR3 sequences, more than 70% seen only once; the top ten take 0.12%. The sequencing input was CD8+ T cells from PBMCs. The receptors stem from a human donor with multiple sclerosis.

The chain employs TRBV7-9 and TRBJ2-5, with TRBD2 matching over 11 bases. Germline values: CDR1 SEHNR, CDR2 FQNEAQ (reference sequence). The ends lost 5 bases at V and 3 bases at J; junction bases unmatched: 5. This CDR3 region has 15 residues. The CDR3 sequence is CASSPGLAEEETQYF. DNA of the CDR3: TGTGCCAGCAGCCCGGGACTAGCGGAGGAAGAGACCCAGTACTTC.

The CDR3 nucleotides read TGTGCCAGCAGTGAGGCCGGGACAGAGTCCTACGAGCAGTACTTC. Translated, it gives CASSEAGTESYEQYF. The chain combines TRBV2 with TRBJ2-7, with TRBD1 matching over 7 bases. Germline V gives CDR1 SNHLY, CDR2 FYNNEI. The CDR3 covers 15 residues. V was clipped by 3 bases and J by 1 base; unmatched bases: 6. The full variable domain, completed using reference TRBV2 and TRBJ2-7, is EPEVTQTPSHQVTQMGQEVILRCVPISNHLYFYWYRQILGQKVEFLVSFYNNEISEKSEIFDDQFSVERPDGSNFTLKIRSTKLEDSAMYFCASSEAGTESYEQYFGPGTRLTVT.

The rearrangement links TRBV27 to TRBJ2-5; 9 positions agree with TRBD1. V lost 6 bases, J lost 5 bases, and 7 bases stayed unmatched. The CDR3 has 14 amino acids. In germline, CDR1 is MNHEY, CDR2 SMNVEV (reference sequence). The CDR3 DNA sequence: TGTGCCAGCAGCCTGGACAGGGGACTTGAGACCCAGTACTTC. Translating gives CASSLDRGLETQYF.

The rearrangement joins TRBV27 to TRBJ1-1; 7 bases fit TRBD1. CDR3 length: 18 residues. Germline trimming cut 1 base from V and 2 bases from J; bases unmatched to any gene: 13. Germline lookup yields CDR1 MNHEY and CDR2 SMNVEV (reference sequence). CDR3 in DNA: TGTGCCAGCAGTTTATTGGGCGCGGGACAGCGAAAAAACACTGAAGCTTTCTTT. Translation: CASSLLGAGQRKNTEAFF.

The gene calls are TRBV27 and TRBJ1-2; maybe TRBD1 (6 bases). Germline V lookup: CDR1 MNHEY, CDR2 SMNVEV (reference sequence). The V end lost 5 bases, the J end lost 3 bases, and 13 bases lay between the germline ends. The CDR3 extends over 14 amino acids. The CDR3 sequence: CASSTTGLHYGYTF. DNA for the CDR3: TGTGCCAGCAGTACAACAGGGCTGCACTATGGCTACACCTTC.

This clonotype was observed a few times. This chain connects TRBV27 to TRBJ1-1; weak D call: TRBD1 (5 bases). The CDR3 totals 13 residues. With 5 bases removed from V and 4 bases from J, the gap between germline ends came to 11 bases. CDR1 and CDR2 (germline): MNHEY, SMNVEV (reference sequence). CDR3 in amino acids: CASSRGVVTEAFF. The CDR3 DNA reads as TGTGCCAGCAGTAGAGGGGTAGTCACTGAAGCTTTCTTT.

The chain carries TRBV6-4 and TRBJ2-1; D might be TRBD1 or TRBD2, each matching 5 bases. Trimming removed 6 bases from V and 4 bases from J, with 10 bases in between. CDR3 size: 13 residues. The germline CDR1 and CDR2 sequences are MRHNA and SNTAGT. CDR3 coding DNA: TGTGCCAGCAGCGCGTGGGGGTACAATGAGCAGTTCTTC. Its protein product is CASSAWGYNEQFF.

The chain has TRBV7-9 and TRBJ2-3; 8 nucleotides align to TRBD2. The CDR3 is 17 amino acids. Germline lookup yields CDR1 SEHNR and CDR2 FQNEAQ (reference sequence). With 5 bases clipped from V and 0 bases from J, the junction kept 10 bases outside the gene matches. CDR3 loop: CASSPPLAGRSTDTQYF. The CDR3 nucleotides read TGTGCCAGCAGCCCGCCTTTAGCGGGGCGTAGCACAGATACGCAGTATTTT.

The chain joins TRBV3-1 to TRBJ1-1, with 7 bases matching TRBD1. Germline V gives CDR1 LGHDT, CDR2 YNNKEL (reference sequence). V lost 6 bases, J lost 1 base, and 11 bases stayed unmatched. The CDR3 runs 16 residues. The CDR3 DNA follows: TGTGCCAGCAGACCGTCAAGGGACAGTAAGAACACTGAAGCTTTCTTT. Amino acids: CASRPSRDSKNTEAFF.

V and J are TRBV28 and TRBJ2-5; 7 nucleotides agree with TRBD1. The germline CDR1 and CDR2 sequences are MDHEN and SYDVKM. CDR3 size: 15 residues. J lost 0 bases, V lost 3 bases, and 4 bases had no gene match. The CDR3 protein is CASSLGQRNQETQYF. CDR3 nucleotide sequence: TGTGCCAGCAGTTTGGGACAGAGAAACCAAGAGACCCAGTACTTC.

This chain connects TRBV27 to TRBJ1-4, with 7 bases matching TRBD1. This CDR3 has 13 residues. CDR1 is MNHEY and CDR2 is SMNVEV in the germline V gene (reference sequence). V shed 4 bases, J shed 10 bases, and the junction held 6 bases outside the gene matches. CDR3 sequence: CASSWQSGGKLFF. The CDR3 region has the DNA TGTGCCAGCAGTTGGCAGTCAGGGGGAAAACTGTTTTTT. The full variable domain, rest sourced from reference TRBV27 and TRBJ1-4, is EAQVTQNPRYLITVTGKKLTVTCSQNMNHEYMSWYRQDPGLGLRQIYYSMNVEVTDKGDVPEGYKVSRKEKRNFPLILESPSPNQTSLYFCASSWQSGGKLFFGSGTQLSVL.

This clonotype was found a few times. The chain is built from TRBV12-3 or TRBV12-4 and TRBJ1-1; D not certain. The CDR3 length is 12 residues. V was trimmed by 9 bases and J by 2 bases, leaving 10 bases between them. CDR3 sequence: CASSPLNTEAFF. CDR3 coding DNA: TGTGCCAGTAGTCCTCTCAACACTGAAGCTTTCTTT.

This clonotype showed up just once. The rearrangement links TRBV10-3 to TRBJ2-5; the D is unclear. CDR1 and CDR2 from the germline V gene are ENHRY and SYGVKD. V was cut by 2 bases and J by 5 bases, with 15 bases left in between. This CDR3 is built from 15 residues. This CDR3 is CAISESGEESETQYF. CDR3 nucleotide sequence: TGTGCCATCAGTGAGAGTGGGGAAGAATCGGAGACCCAGTACTTC.

The chain has TRBV30 and TRBJ2-7; perhaps D is TRBD1 or TRBD2 (5 bases each). V was cut by 5 bases and J by 2 bases, with 16 bases left in between. The germline CDR1 and CDR2 sequences are GTSNPN and SVGIG (reference sequence). This CDR3 is 14 amino acids long. The CDR3 here is CAWSNRDGPYEQYF. The CDR3 nucleotides read TGTGCCTGGTCCAACCGGGACGGCCCCTACGAGCAGTACTTC. Using reference TRBV30 and TRBJ2-7 for the parts outside the CDR3, the full variable domain is SQTIHQWPATLVQPVGSPLSLECTVEGTSNPNLYWYRQAAGRGLQLLFYSVGIGQISSEVPQNLSASRPQDRQFILSSKKLLLSDSGFYLCAWSNRDGPYEQYFGPGTRLTVT.

The chain recombines TRBV19 with TRBJ2-7, with TRBD2 matching 8 bases. The CDR3 has 14 amino acids. Germline loops: CDR1 LNHDA, CDR2 SQIVND (reference sequence). V lost 6 bases to trimming and J lost 5 bases; unmatched junction nucleotides: 9. CDR3 in amino acids: CASSPALAANEQYF. In DNA form, the CDR3 reads TGTGCCAGTAGCCCCGCACTAGCGGCCAACGAGCAGTACTTC.

The gene calls are TRBV13 and TRBJ2-1, with D possibly TRBD2 on 6 matching bases. The V gene's germline CDR1 is PRHDT and CDR2 FYEKMQ (reference sequence). There are 16 residues in the CDR3. V dropped 4 bases and J dropped 10 bases, with 23 bases sitting between them. In DNA, the CDR3 is TGTGCCAGCAGCTCCCCCGGGACTGGCGTTGTTGGGGAGCAGTTCTTC. Its translation is CASSSPGTGVVGEQFF.

The V and J genes are TRBV10-3 and TRBJ1-3, with 8 bases aligning to TRBD1. Per germline, CDR1 ENHRY and CDR2 SYGVKD. CDR3 size: 16 residues. The V gene end was trimmed by 8 bases and the J gene end by 0 bases; junction bases not matched to a gene: 9. The CDR3 region is CAIGTGQALSGNTIYF. For the CDR3, the DNA is TGTGCCATCGGAACGGGACAGGCACTCTCTGGAAACACCATATATTTT.

This clonotype was picked up one time. The gene calls are TRBV6-5 and TRBJ1-1; D not resolved. The CDR3 length is 14 residues. Germline CDR1 MNHEY, CDR2 SVGAGI. The germline V and J ends were trimmed by 1 base and 1 base, with 7 bases remaining between them. CDR3 DNA: TGTGCCAGCAGTTACTGGGAAGGGAACACTGAAGCTTTCTTT. This translates into CASSYWEGNTEAFF.

V usage is TRBV4-1 and J usage is TRBJ1-2; D is uncertain. Per the germline V gene, CDR1 is MGHRA and CDR2 is YSYEKL. This CDR3 comprises 13 residues. Trimming took off 1 base at V and 5 bases at J, with 8 bases between the two ends. CDR3 protein: CASSQVDQYGYTF. The CDR3 bases are TGCGCCAGCAGCCAAGTGGATCAGTATGGCTACACCTTC.

The V and J genes are TRBV7-2 and TRBJ2-1, with TRBD2 identical over 9 bases. Germline trimming cut 5 bases from V and 0 bases from J; bases unmatched to any gene: 11. Germline V gives CDR1 SGHTA, CDR2 FQGNSA. The CDR3 covers 18 residues. CDR3 bases: TGTGCCAGCAGCCAAGCCGCTAGCGGGAAGAGCTCCTACAATGAGCAGTTCTTC. Translating it yields CASSQAASGKSSYNEQFF.

The sample holds one count of this clonotype. This sequence joins TRBV10-3 and TRBJ2-2; TRBD1 matches at 8 bases. This CDR3 region has 17 residues. Losses at the gene ends were 0 bases for V and 4 bases for J; bases not matched to a gene: 7. From germline, CDR1 is ENHRY and CDR2 SYGVKD. The CDR3 spells CAISESSSGGPTGELFF. The CDR3 region has the DNA TGTGCCATCAGTGAGTCGAGTTCAGGGGGCCCCACCGGGGAGCTGTTTTTT.